The TCR beta chain under discussion was sequenced for a study of brain metastases from non-small cell lung cancer. Germline V CDR1 and CDR2: LGHDT, YNNKEL (reference sequence). The V end lost 10 bases, the J end lost 4 bases, and 13 bases lay between the germline ends. CDR3 length: 13 residues. Sequenced by immunoSEQ multiplex PCR; TCRdb stores in-frame clones only, minus some. The sample contains about 1,500 clones, about four fifths of which appear only once. This chain connects TRBV3-1 (or the pseudogene TRBV3-2) to TRBJ2-2; D might be TRBD1 or TRBD2, each matching 5 bases. Sequenced: tumor-adjacent normal tissue. This sequence originates from a donor aged 40 or older with non-small cell lung cancer. The CDR3 sequence: CATLGATTGELFF. The CDR3 DNA is TGTGCCACCCTCGGGGCTACCACCGGGGAGCTGTTTTTT.